This T cell receptor beta chain was found in a study of T cell responses to AZD1222 COVID-19 vaccine. This CDR3 has 14 residues. CDR1 and CDR2 (germline): SEHNR, FQNEAQ (reference sequence). V gave up 5 bases and J gave up 4 bases; unmatched junction bases: 6. Only in-frame clones appear in the TCRdb table, and some are missing; sequencing was by immunoSEQ multiplex PCR. The sample contains approximately 150,000 clones, 75% to 95% of which appear only once. Material: peripheral blood, obtained 28 days after the second AZD1222 dose. The receptor comes from an adult who received the AZD1222 COVID-19 vaccine. The chain has TRBV7-9 and TRBJ1-1; 8 bases align to TRBD1. The CDR3 DNA reads as TGTGCCAGCAGCCTCAGGGGGCTTGTCACTGAAGCTTTCTTT. It is translated as CASSLRGLVTEAFF.